This T cell receptor beta chain was sequenced for a study of low-dose radiotherapy and immunotherapy resistance in tumors. The wider study: Patients were treated with intravenous nivolumab at 240 mg every two weeks and were also dosed with ipilimumab at 1 mg/kg every six weeks. Daily oral aspirin at 300 mg began on cycle 1 day 1 and lasted four cycles.

This clonotype has ten or more counts. TRAV- and TRBV-specific primers were used for first-strand cDNA, which covered alpha and beta chains. TCRs underwent 15 to 25 PCR cycles of amplification with a constant-region primer and V-primer adapter. TCRdb independently ran MiXCR on the reads; one entry per CDR3 protein. The table has under 95,000 distinct CDR3 sequences, around 17% seen once. Time point meaning: after trial treatment. Treatment meaning: LDRT plus nivolumab, ipilimumab, low-dose cyclophosphamide and aspirin (RACIN trial). The CDR3 is 13 residues long. The germline V gene encodes CDR1 MDHEN and CDR2 SYDVKM. V shed 3 bases and J shed 7 bases, with 9 bases lying between them.

The V call is TRBV28, the J call TRBJ1-4; D remains ambiguous. The receptor was derived from a male donor with prostate cancer. Sequenced here: PBMCs, sampled after low-dose radiotherapy plus immunotherapy. The CDR3 DNA is TGTGCCAGCAGTTTGGGTGTTCTTGAAAAACTGTTTTTT. Its protein product is CASSLGVLEKLFF.